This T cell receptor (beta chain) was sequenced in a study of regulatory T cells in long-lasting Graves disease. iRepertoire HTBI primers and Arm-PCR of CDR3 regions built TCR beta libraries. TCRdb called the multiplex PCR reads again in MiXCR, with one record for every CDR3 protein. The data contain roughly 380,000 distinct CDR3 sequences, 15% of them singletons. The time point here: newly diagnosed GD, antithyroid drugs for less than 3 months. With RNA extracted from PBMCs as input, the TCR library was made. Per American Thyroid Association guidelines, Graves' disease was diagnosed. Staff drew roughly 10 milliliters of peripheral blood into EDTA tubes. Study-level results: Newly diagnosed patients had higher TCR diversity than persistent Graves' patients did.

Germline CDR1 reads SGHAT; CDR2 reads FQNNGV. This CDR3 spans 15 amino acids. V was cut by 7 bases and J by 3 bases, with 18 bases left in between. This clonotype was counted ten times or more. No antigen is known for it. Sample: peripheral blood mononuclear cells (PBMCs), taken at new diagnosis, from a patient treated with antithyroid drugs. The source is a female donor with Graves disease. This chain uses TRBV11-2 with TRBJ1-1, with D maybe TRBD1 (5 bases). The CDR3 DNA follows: TGTGCCAGCATCCACGCCGGGACTCATTACACTGAAGCTTTCTTT. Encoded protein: CASIHAGTHYTEAFF.